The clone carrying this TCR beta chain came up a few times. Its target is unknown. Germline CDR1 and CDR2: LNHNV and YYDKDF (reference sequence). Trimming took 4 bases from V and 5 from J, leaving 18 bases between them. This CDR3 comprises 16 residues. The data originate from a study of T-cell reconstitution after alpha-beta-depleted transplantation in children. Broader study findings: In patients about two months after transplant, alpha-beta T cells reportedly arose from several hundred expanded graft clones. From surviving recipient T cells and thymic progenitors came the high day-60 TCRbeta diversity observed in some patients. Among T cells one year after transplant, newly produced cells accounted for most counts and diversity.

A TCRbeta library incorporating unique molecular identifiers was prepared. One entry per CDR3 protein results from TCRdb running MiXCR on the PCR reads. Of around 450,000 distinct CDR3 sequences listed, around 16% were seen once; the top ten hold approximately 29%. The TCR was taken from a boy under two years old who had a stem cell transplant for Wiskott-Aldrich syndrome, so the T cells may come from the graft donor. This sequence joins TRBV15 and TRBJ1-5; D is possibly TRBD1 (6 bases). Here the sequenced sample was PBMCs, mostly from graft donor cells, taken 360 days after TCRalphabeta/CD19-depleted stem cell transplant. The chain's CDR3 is CATSMVGPGAYQPQHF. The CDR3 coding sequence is TGTGCCACCAGCATGGTCGGCCCAGGGGCCTATCAGCCCCAGCATTTT.